The TCR beta chain under discussion was sequenced for a study of identical twins listed by TCRdb under 2016. For the study in its entirety: To test whether fetal clonotypes persist, the study used deep sequencing on TCR alpha and beta repertoires from monozygotic twins, unrelated adults of various ages, and cord blood. To rule out contamination, the twin experiments were replicated at different times with different library preparation protocols.

The study at large found these results: Out-of-frame TCR alpha sequences shared between twins showed an excess of low generation-probability sequences compared with coincidental sharing between unrelated individuals. Abundant cord blood beta clonotypes carried fewer insertions; young adult naive repertoires showed a weaker similar trend, while memory repertoires showed none. Because the same donors could not be followed over many years, the conclusions depended on cross-sectional statistical analysis. The excess sharing between twins in beta out-of-frame sequences was weaker because fewer shared sequences reduced the signal-to-noise ratio. Recombination models systematically underestimated out-of-frame TCR alpha sharing in monozygotic twins but agreed with sharing between unrelated individuals. Invariant T cells such as MAIT and iNKT could partly confound zero-insertion analyses, although diverse VJ usage argued against such confounding for most clonotypes.

This clonotype was detected only a few times. Its binding antigen is unknown. One base away there is no much larger clone; base qualities are not given. The library was built by means of 5' RACE. For sequencing, an Illumina HiSeq 2000 was employed. A universal primer binding site was introduced by template switching, and a unique molecular identifier was present in the final cDNA, enabling accurate counting of TCR cDNA molecules. Specific primers in the conserved constant-segment region were used to synthesize first-strand cDNA for the TCR alpha and beta chains. Each cDNA library was double barcoded, with a SMART-Mk sample barcode plus Illumina barcodes, to control for contamination. Two successive PCR steps introduced TruSeq adapter sequences along with Illumina sample barcodes. The TCR alpha and beta cDNA libraries were sequenced on the Illumina HiSeq platform using custom primers. In the paper's pipeline: Unique molecular identifiers were extracted from raw reads with MiGEC, and CDR3 positions were determined with MiXCR. Recombination models were inferred per individual with the repgenHMM and IGoR tools using an EM algorithm. Shared clonotype analysis was performed with the tcR package in R, normalizing sharing by the product of cloneset sizes. To study raw recombination without the effects of thymic and clonal selection, out-of-frame nonproductive sequences were analyzed. TCRdb's own reprocessing of the public reads used fastp at Q25 and MiXCR and kept productive beta chains. Rows merge per CDR3 protein into single entries with the most common DNA and genes. TCRdb, not the original authors, processed these V and J calls. The sample table lists about 470,000 distinct CDR3 sequences, approximately 25% of them with a count of one. Of the sample, over 2.5% falls within the top ten clones.

The germline V gene encodes CDR1 SEHNR and CDR2 FQNEAQ (reference sequence). V is cut back by 4 bases and J by 5 bases, with 7 bases in the junction unmatched. Measured from the cysteine to the phenylalanine, the CDR3 is 15 residues long. Left in the record is the CDR3 DNA by itself, 45 bases read in frame from the first base. All donors were healthy Caucasians. The twin cohort consisted of three pairs of female monozygotic twins, all aged about 18 to 29 years. CD4+ and CD8+ T cell populations were isolated with positive isolation kits from Invitrogen. These data were likewise used in another study, on T cells expressing NK-cell markers. Drawing on the second study: Three sorted T-cell subsets (CD3+CD56+NKG2C+, CD3+CD56+NKG2C- and CD3+CD56-NKG2C+) from about 8 donors had their TCR beta-chain repertoires profiled. Among the eight sequenced donors, only one was HCMV-seronegative, while the other seven were HCMV-seropositive. To restrict sorting to alphabetaTCR-expressing T cells, an anti-gammadeltaTCR antibody was added in several experiments. In several donors, the dominant CD3+CD56+NKG2C+ clonotypes were among the top 10 CD8+ clonotypes and accounted for about 1.0-7.5% of CD8+ T cells. Those dominant clonotypes were again the most abundant among CD3+CD56-NKG2C+ cells in a few donors, at about 25-65%. Whether the expanded NKG2C-expressing T cell clones were specific for HCMV antigens remained unclear. The eight sequenced donors were randomly selected healthy volunteers, three men and five women. HCMV-specific IgG was detected in serum with a commercial ELISA kit to determine HCMV serostatus. Reads were demultiplexed and grouped by UMI with MIGEC, and clonotypes were assembled and quantified with MiTCR. To exclude erroneous sequences, only TCR cDNA sequences supported by at least two reads were retained. The tcR package was used for downstream repertoire analysis, and clonotypes were matched across fractions by CDR3 nucleotide sequence plus V segment. Antigen specificity was annotated against VDJdb with VDJmatch, allowing one amino acid substitution in CDR3.

The receptor comes from a woman between 18 and 29 years old in good health. The V gene is TRBV7-9 and the J gene is TRBJ2-3, and 9 junction bases match TRBD2. The sample taken for sequencing was CD4+ T cells sorted from blood. The CDR3 reads as follows: CASSYGGGDGDTQYF. The DNA reads as follows: TGTGCCAGCAGCTACGGCGGGGGGGATGGAGATACGCAGTATTTT.